This is a list of T cell receptor beta chains from one sample in a study of T cell responses to AZD1222 COVID-19 vaccine. TCRdb's table, derived via immunoSEQ multiplex PCR, lists solely in-frame clones and lacks some. The sample contains 150,000 or so clones, around 90% of which appear only once. This specimen was peripheral blood, taken on day 0 of AZD1222 vaccination. These receptors originate from an adult in good health. The CDR3 runs from the conserved cysteine through the conserved F or W. Each record gives: V gene, J gene, clone size, CDR3 length, D gene, CDR3 protein, CDR3 DNA. The D gene is left open where the match is weak. Not every row has a clone size; where given, it reads once, few, many or a size class.

V: TRBV7-7; J: TRBJ1-4; size: .; length: 15; D: TRBD1; CDR3: CASSPTGGAGEKLFF; DNA: TGTGCTAGCAGCCCGACAGGGGGCGCGGGGGAAAAACTGTTTTTT
V: TRBV2; J: TRBJ1-3; size: once; length: 11; D: .; CDR3: CASSGGNTIYF; DNA: TGTGCCAGCAGTGGAGGAAACACCATATATTTT
V: TRBV29-1; J: TRBJ2-2; size: .; length: 13; D: .; CDR3: CSVEPRVGGELFF; DNA: TGCAGCGTTGAACCCCGAGTTGGCGGGGAGCTGTTTTTT
V: TRBV11-2; J: TRBJ2-2; size: .; length: 17; D: TRBD1; CDR3: CASSPFRDRKNTGELFF; DNA: TGTGCCAGCAGCCCTTTTAGGGACAGAAAGAACACCGGGGAGCTGTTTTTT
V: TRBV5-8; J: TRBJ2-1; size: .; length: 15; D: .; CDR3: CASRGAGLSYNEQFF; DNA: TGTGCCAGCAGGGGGGCGGGACTTTCCTACAATGAGCAGTTCTTC
V: TRBV5-1; J: TRBJ1-3; size: .; length: 14; D: TRBD1; CDR3: CASSSGQGGNTIYF; DNA: TGCGCCAGCAGCTCCGGACAGGGGGGGAACACCATATATTTT
V: TRBV6-5; J: TRBJ2-1; size: .; length: 15; D: TRBD2; CDR3: CASSPQLATKAEQFF; DNA: TGTGCCAGCAGTCCCCAACTAGCGACGAAAGCCGAGCAGTTCTTC
V: TRBV24-1; J: TRBJ1-2; size: .; length: 15; D: TRBD1; CDR3: CATSDSRTGLGGYTF; DNA: TGTGCCACCAGTGATTCGAGGACAGGCTTGGGTGGCTACACCTTC
V: TRBV11-2; J: TRBJ2-3; size: .; length: 15; D: .; CDR3: CASSLKTGRGDTQYF; DNA: TGTGCCAGCAGCTTAAAAACTGGGAGGGGGGATACGCAGTATTTT
V: TRBV14; J: TRBJ1-2; size: .; length: 15; D: .; CDR3: CASSQVSGTDYGYTF; DNA: TGTGCCAGCAGCCAAGTGAGCGGGACGGACTATGGCTACACCTTC
V: TRBV2; J: TRBJ1-4; size: .; length: 13; D: .; CDR3: CASRPPHHEKLFF; DNA: TGTGCCAGCCGGCCCCCACATCATGAAAAACTGTTTTTT
V: TRBV28; J: TRBJ2-6; size: .; length: 17; D: .; CDR3: CASSLLRLGNGANVLTF; DNA: TGTGCCAGCAGTTTATTAAGGTTAGGAAATGGGGCCAACGTCCTGACTTTC
V: TRBV5-1; J: TRBJ1-2; size: .; length: 14; D: TRBD1; CDR3: CASSLDGTGGGYTF; DNA: TGCGCCAGCAGCTTGGACGGGACAGGGGGTGGCTACACCTTC
V: TRBV6-1; J: TRBJ1-6; size: .; length: 19; D: .; CDR3: CASSGIGQGGSSYNSPLHF; DNA: TGTGCCAGCAGTGGTATCGGTCAGGGAGGGAGCTCCTATAATTCACCCCTCCACTTT
V: TRBV23-1; J: TRBJ2-2; size: .; length: 18; D: TRBD1; CDR3: CASSHRPTGGRNTGELFF; DNA: TGCGCCAGCAGTCACCGACCGACAGGGGGCCGGAACACCGGGGAGCTGTTTTTT
V: TRBV6-5; J: TRBJ2-7; size: .; length: 13; D: TRBD1; CDR3: CASSWDRTYEQYF; DNA: TGTGCCAGCAGCTGGGACAGGACCTACGAGCAGTACTTC
V: TRBV6-2/TRBV6-3; J: TRBJ1-5; size: .; length: 15; D: .; CDR3: CASSYDNPVGQPQHF; DNA: TGTGCCAGCAGTTACGACAACCCGGTGGGCCAGCCCCAGCATTTT
V: TRBV5-1; J: TRBJ1-2; size: .; length: 13; D: TRBD1; CDR3: CASSLGQGDGYTF; DNA: TGCGCCAGCAGCTTGGGGCAGGGGGATGGCTACACCTTC
V: TRBV30; J: TRBJ1-3; size: .; length: 13; D: .; CDR3: CAWSVGAGNTIYF; DNA: TGTGCCTGGAGTGTAGGTGCTGGAAACACCATATATTTT
V: TRBV3-1/TRBV3-2; J: TRBJ1-3; size: .; length: 16; D: .; CDR3: CASSQDARGSGNTIYF; DNA: TGTGCCAGCAGCCAAGATGCCCGGGGTTCTGGAAACACCATATATTTT
V: TRBV7-9; J: TRBJ2-3; size: .; length: 17; D: TRBD2; CDR3: CASSPRDSGKGRDTQYF; DNA: TGTGCCAGCAGCCCCCGGGATAGCGGGAAGGGTAGAGATACGCAGTATTTT
V: TRBV5-1; J: TRBJ2-7; size: .; length: 14; D: TRBD2; CDR3: CASSRGSNSYEQYF; DNA: TGCGCCAGCAGCCGCGGGAGTAACTCCTACGAGCAGTACTTC
V: TRBV7-9; J: TRBJ2-7; size: .; length: 15; D: TRBD1; CDR3: CASSALGTAYYEQYF; DNA: TGTGCCAGCAGTGCCCTCGGGACAGCATACTACGAGCAGTACTTC
V: TRBV10-3; J: TRBJ2-5; size: .; length: 16; D: .; CDR3: CAISEGKPGGQETQYF; DNA: TGTGCCATCAGTGAAGGGAAGCCGGGTGGTCAAGAGACCCAGTACTTC
V: TRBV30; J: TRBJ2-1; size: .; length: 13; D: .; CDR3: CAWSAGSKGEQFF; DNA: TGTGCCTGGAGTGCAGGATCAAAGGGGGAGCAGTTCTTC
V: TRBV24-1; J: TRBJ2-3; size: .; length: 15; D: .; CDR3: CATSDPRTATDTQYF; DNA: TGTGCCACCAGTGACCCCCGGACAGCGACAGATACGCAGTATTTT
V: TRBV10-1; J: TRBJ1-6; size: .; length: 14; D: TRBD1; CDR3: CASSSTGTNSPLHF; DNA: TGCGCCAGCAGTTCGACAGGGACGAATTCACCCCTCCACTTT
V: TRBV11-2; J: TRBJ2-3; size: .; length: 15; D: TRBD2; CDR3: CASSLSGRGVDTQYF; DNA: TGTGCCAGCAGCTTAAGCGGGAGGGGGGTAGATACGCAGTATTTT
V: TRBV19; J: TRBJ2-7; size: few; length: 17; D: .; CDR3: CASSIDPGGGGNYEQYF; DNA: TGTGCCAGTAGTATAGATCCCGGTGGAGGGGGAAACTACGAGCAGTACTTC
V: TRBV28; J: TRBJ1-2; size: .; length: 15; D: .; CDR3: CASSLGGSRAMDYTF; DNA: TGTGCCAGCAGTTTAGGGGGGTCTAGAGCTATGGATTACACCTTC
V: TRBV3-1/TRBV3-2; J: TRBJ2-7; size: .; length: 15; D: .; CDR3: CASSPMANPSYEQYF; DNA: TGTGCCAGCAGCCCGATGGCGAATCCCTCCTACGAGCAGTACTTC
V: TRBV6-1; J: TRBJ1-5; size: .; length: 17; D: .; CDR3: CASSEQGGIYSNQPQHF; DNA: TGTGCCAGCAGTGAACAAGGGGGGATATATAGCAATCAGCCCCAGCATTTT
V: TRBV9; J: TRBJ1-5; size: once; length: 14; D: .; CDR3: CASSPMGGNQPQHF; DNA: TGTGCCAGCAGCCCGATGGGGGGCAATCAGCCCCAGCATTTT
V: TRBV3-1/TRBV3-2; J: TRBJ2-4; size: .; length: 15; D: TRBD1; CDR3: CASSLTGQAKNIQYF; DNA: TGTGCCAGCAGCCTGACGGGACAGGCTAAAAACATTCAGTACTTC
V: TRBV10-1; J: TRBJ2-1; size: .; length: 13; D: .; CDR3: CASSDSGGGEQFF; DNA: TGCGCCAGCAGTGATTCAGGGGGGGGCGAGCAGTTCTTC
V: TRBV28; J: TRBJ2-7; size: .; length: 11; D: .; CDR3: CASKSSYEQYF; DNA: TGTGCCAGCAAGAGCTCCTACGAGCAGTACTTC
V: TRBV24-1; J: TRBJ1-5; size: .; length: 16; D: .; CDR3: CATSDGRFTGNQPQHF; DNA: TGTGCCACCAGTGATGGCAGGTTTACGGGCAATCAGCCCCAGCATTTT
V: TRBV20-1; J: TRBJ2-3; size: .; length: 11; D: .; CDR3: CSASFMDTQYF; DNA: TGCAGTGCTTCCTTTATGGATACGCAGTATTTT
V: TRBV25-1; J: TRBJ1-4; size: .; length: 17; D: TRBD1; CDR3: CASSDYGQAPRREKLFF; DNA: TGTGCCAGCAGTGACTATGGACAGGCCCCCCGGAGGGAAAAACTGTTTTTT
V: TRBV5-1; J: TRBJ1-1; size: .; length: 13; D: .; CDR3: CASSLGGGTEAFF; DNA: TGCGCCAGCAGCTTAGGCGGGGGCACTGAAGCTTTCTTT
V: TRBV5-1; J: TRBJ2-7; size: .; length: 13; D: .; CDR3: CARAVFHSYEQYF; DNA: TGCGCCAGGGCGGTATTTCACTCCTACGAGCAGTACTTC
V: TRBV6-6; J: TRBJ2-7; size: .; length: 13; D: .; CDR3: CASTPQRSYEQYF; DNA: TGTGCCAGCACCCCGCAGCGCTCCTACGAGCAGTACTTC
V: TRBV11-3; J: TRBJ2-2; size: .; length: 17; D: TRBD2; CDR3: CASSSPGGAPNTGELFF; DNA: TGTGCCAGCAGCAGCCCCGGGGGGGCCCCGAACACCGGGGAGCTGTTTTTT
V: TRBV6-2/TRBV6-3; J: TRBJ2-2; size: .; length: 15; D: .; CDR3: CASSTRGQHTGELFF; DNA: TGTGCCAGCAGCACCCGAGGACAACACACCGGGGAGCTGTTTTTT
V: TRBV11-3; J: TRBJ1-4; size: .; length: 15; D: .; CDR3: CASSLDGATNEKLFF; DNA: TGTGCCAGCAGCTTAGACGGTGCAACTAATGAAAAACTGTTTTTT
V: TRBV9; J: TRBJ1-2; size: .; length: 14; D: TRBD1; CDR3: CASRATGTGNGYTF; DNA: TGTGCCAGCAGAGCCACCGGGACAGGGAATGGCTACACCTTC
V: TRBV27; J: TRBJ2-7; size: .; length: 14; D: TRBD1; CDR3: CASSYTTGAYEQYF; DNA: TGTGCCAGCAGTTACACGACAGGGGCCTACGAGCAGTACTTC
V: TRBV10-3; J: TRBJ1-1; size: .; length: 14; D: .; CDR3: CAISEGQKNTEAFF; DNA: TGTGCCATCAGTGAAGGACAGAAGAACACTGAAGCTTTCTTT
V: TRBV15; J: TRBJ2-1; size: .; length: 13; D: .; CDR3: CATSRGRGSEQFF; DNA: TGTGCCACCAGCAGAGGGCGGGGCTCTGAGCAGTTCTTC
V: TRBV18; J: TRBJ2-5; size: .; length: 13; D: .; CDR3: CASSLGGFETQYF; DNA: TGTGCCAGCTCACTAGGGGGGTTCGAGACCCAGTACTTC
V: TRBV9; J: TRBJ2-2; size: .; length: 18; D: TRBD2; CDR3: CASSAPPGGVANTGELFF; DNA: TGTGCCAGCAGCGCCCCACCCGGGGGGGTCGCGAACACCGGGGAGCTGTTTTTT
V: TRBV28; J: TRBJ1-2; size: .; length: 12; D: .; CDR3: CASSLGGRVHTF; DNA: TGTGCCAGCAGTTTGGGGGGGCGAGTCCACACCTTC
V: TRBV12-5; J: TRBJ2-5; size: .; length: 12; D: .; CDR3: CASGLYGGTQYF; DNA: TGTGCTAGTGGTTTGTACGGGGGGACCCAGTACTTC
V: TRBV5-4; J: TRBJ2-2; size: .; length: 15; D: TRBD2; CDR3: CASSLLAGVTGELFF; DNA: TGTGCCAGCAGCTTGCTAGCGGGAGTCACCGGGGAGCTGTTTTTT
V: TRBV9; J: TRBJ2-1; size: .; length: 16; D: TRBD2; CDR3: CASSETSGRSDNEQFF; DNA: TGTGCCAGCAGCGAGACTAGCGGGAGAAGCGACAATGAGCAGTTCTTC
V: TRBV7-8; J: TRBJ2-2; size: .; length: 14; D: .; CDR3: CASSFRETNGELFF; DNA: TGTGCCAGCAGCTTTCGGGAGACGAACGGGGAGCTGTTTTTT
V: TRBV15; J: TRBJ2-3; size: .; length: 16; D: .; CDR3: CATSRDLWGSTDTQYF; DNA: TGTGCCACCAGCAGAGACCTCTGGGGAAGCACAGATACGCAGTATTTT
V: TRBV6-2/TRBV6-3; J: TRBJ1-2; size: .; length: 14; D: TRBD1; CDR3: CASSPQQGNYGYTF; DNA: TGTGCCAGCAGCCCCCAACAGGGGAACTATGGCTACACCTTC
V: TRBV11-1; J: TRBJ2-5; size: .; length: 15; D: .; CDR3: CASSLRGSSQETQYF; DNA: TGTGCCAGCAGCTTAAGGGGGTCGAGCCAAGAGACCCAGTACTTC